This T cell receptor beta chain was sequenced during a study of T cells in Graves' hyperthyroidism and ophthalmopathy. Diagnostic decisions used clinical symptoms, serum thyroxine and TRAb, thyroid ultrasound and orbital computed tomography. Study outcomes and limitations: Blood also showed most of the thyroid clonotypes that were expanded above 0.001.

This clonotype was counted at least ten times. Its antigen is not known. Amplification yielded TCR beta CDR3 regions, with RNA transcripts as the source. The TCR CDR3 first-round RT-PCR relied on the HTBI primer set. TCRdb reanalysed the multiplex PCR reads using MiXCR and keeps one entry per CDR3 protein. The sample records 210,000 or so distinct CDR3 sequences, roughly 17% being singletons. The V gene lost 0 bases and the J gene lost 6 bases, with 12 bases spanning the gap. Germline V gene sequence: CDR1 MNHEY, CDR2 SVGEGT. The CDR3 is made up of 14 amino acids. The sequenced material came from blood. This rearrangement joins TRBV6-2 or TRBV6-3 to TRBJ2-7; D perhaps matches TRBD2 (5 bases). The clonotype was recovered from a man aged 50 to 59 with Graves' hyperthyroidism. CDR3 region: CASSYSGSEGEQYF. The CDR3, as DNA: TGTGCCAGCAGTTACTCAGGTTCTGAGGGCGAGCAGTACTTC.